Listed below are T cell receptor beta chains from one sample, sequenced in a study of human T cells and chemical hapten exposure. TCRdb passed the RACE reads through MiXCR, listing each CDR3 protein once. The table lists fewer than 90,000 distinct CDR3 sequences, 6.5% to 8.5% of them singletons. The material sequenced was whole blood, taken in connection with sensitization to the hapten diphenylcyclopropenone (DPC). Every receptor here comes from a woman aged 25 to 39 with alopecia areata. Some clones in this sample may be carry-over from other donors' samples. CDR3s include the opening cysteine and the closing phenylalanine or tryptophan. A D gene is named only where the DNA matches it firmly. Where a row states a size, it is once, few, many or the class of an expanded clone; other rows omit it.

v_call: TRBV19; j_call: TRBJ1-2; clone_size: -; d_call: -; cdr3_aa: CASRIHSNGYTF; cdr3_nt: TGTGCCAGTAGGATCCACAGTAATGGCTACACCTTC
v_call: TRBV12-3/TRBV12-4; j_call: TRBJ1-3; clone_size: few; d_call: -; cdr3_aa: CASSLGQGNGNTIYF; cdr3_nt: TGTGCCAGCAGTTTAGGGCAGGGCAACGGAAACACCATATATTTT
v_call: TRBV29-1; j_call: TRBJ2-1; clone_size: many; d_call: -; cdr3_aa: CSVEGQGSYNEQFF; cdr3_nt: TGCAGCGTTGAGGGCCAGGGATCCTACAATGAGCAGTTCTTC
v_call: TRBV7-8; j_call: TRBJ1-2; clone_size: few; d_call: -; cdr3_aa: CASSLGPGVDGYTF; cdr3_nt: TGTGCCAGCAGCTTAGGGCCAGGGGTGGACGGCTACACCTTC
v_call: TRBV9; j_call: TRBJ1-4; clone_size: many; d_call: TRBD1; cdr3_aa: CASSERQGANEKLFF; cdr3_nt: TGTGCCAGCAGCGAAAGACAGGGGGCTAATGAAAAACTGTTTTTT
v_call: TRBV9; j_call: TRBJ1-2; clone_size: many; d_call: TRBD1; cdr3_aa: CASRGRDSGTNYGYTF; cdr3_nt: TGTGCCAGCCGGGGCCGGGACAGTGGAACTAACTATGGCTACACCTTC
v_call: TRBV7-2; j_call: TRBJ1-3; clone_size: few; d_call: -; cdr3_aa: CASSPRRTNTIYF; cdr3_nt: TGTGCCAGCAGCCCACGAAGGACAAACACCATATATTTT
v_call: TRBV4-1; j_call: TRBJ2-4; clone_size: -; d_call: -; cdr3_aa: CASSQATTLFDIQYF; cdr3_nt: TGCGCCAGCAGCCAAGCGACCACGTTGTTTGACATTCAGTACTTC
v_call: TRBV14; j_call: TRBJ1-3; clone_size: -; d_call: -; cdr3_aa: CASSQFSGNTIYF; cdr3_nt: TGTGCCAGCAGCCAATTCTCTGGAAACACCATATATTTT
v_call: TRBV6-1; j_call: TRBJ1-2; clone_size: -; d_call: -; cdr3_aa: CASTKAGTLYGYTF; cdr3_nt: TGTGCCAGCACCAAAGCAGGGACACTTTATGGCTACACCTTC
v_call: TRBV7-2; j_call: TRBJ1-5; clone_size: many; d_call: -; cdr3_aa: CASSWGRGQPQHF; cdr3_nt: TGTGCCAGCAGCTGGGGGCGCGGCCAGCCCCAGCATTTT
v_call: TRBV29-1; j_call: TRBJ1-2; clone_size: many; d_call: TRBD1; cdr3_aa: CSVLGQGSANYGYTF; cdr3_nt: TGCAGCGTCCTTGGACAGGGCTCAGCTAACTATGGCTACACCTTC
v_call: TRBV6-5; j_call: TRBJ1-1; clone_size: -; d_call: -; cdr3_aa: CASSTGRGTEAFF; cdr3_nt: TGTGCCAGCAGTACTGGAAGGGGCACTGAAGCTTTCTTT
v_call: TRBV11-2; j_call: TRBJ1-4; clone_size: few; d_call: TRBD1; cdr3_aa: CASQDRVNEKLFF; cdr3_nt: TGTGCCAGCCAGGACAGGGTTAATGAAAAACTGTTTTTT
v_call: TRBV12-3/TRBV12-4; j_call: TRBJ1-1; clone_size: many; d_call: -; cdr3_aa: CASRHRPLTEAFF; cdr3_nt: TGTGCCAGCAGGCACAGGCCCCTTACTGAAGCTTTCTTT
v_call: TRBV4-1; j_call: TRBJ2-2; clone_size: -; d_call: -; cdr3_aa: CASTGTEELFF; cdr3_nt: TGCGCCAGCACTGGCACCGAGGAGCTGTTTTTT
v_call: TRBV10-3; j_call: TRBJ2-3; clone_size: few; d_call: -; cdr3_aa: CAISEWKVNTDTQYF; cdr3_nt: TGTGCCATCAGTGAATGGAAGGTTAACACAGATACGCAGTATTTT
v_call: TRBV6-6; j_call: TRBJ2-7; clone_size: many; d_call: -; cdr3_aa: CASSYRRDEQYF; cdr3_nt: TGTGCCAGCAGTTACCGCAGGGACGAGCAGTACTTC
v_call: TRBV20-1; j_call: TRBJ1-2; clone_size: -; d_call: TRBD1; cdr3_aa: CSPRGGTGGRLRGDTF; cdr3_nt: TGCAGTCCCCGGGGGGGGACAGGGGGAAGGTTGCGTGGCGACACCTTC
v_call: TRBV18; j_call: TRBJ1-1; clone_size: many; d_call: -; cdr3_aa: CASSPRPGAAGRDEAFF; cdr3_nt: TGTGCCAGCTCACCACGGCCGGGGGCGGCTGGTAGGGATGAAGCTTTCTTT
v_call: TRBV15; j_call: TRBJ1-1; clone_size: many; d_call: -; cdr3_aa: CATSRRALNTEAFF; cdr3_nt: TGTGCCACCAGCAGAAGGGCTCTGAACACTGAAGCTTTCTTT
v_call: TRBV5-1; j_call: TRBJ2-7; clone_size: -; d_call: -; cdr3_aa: CASSLLGSSYEQYF; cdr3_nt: TGCGCCAGCAGCTTGTTGGGGAGCTCCTACGAGCAGTACTTC
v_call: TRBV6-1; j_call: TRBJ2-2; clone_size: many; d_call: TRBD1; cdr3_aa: CASSEGDRYTGELFF; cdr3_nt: TGTGCCAGCAGTGAAGGGGACAGGTACACCGGGGAGCTGTTTTTT
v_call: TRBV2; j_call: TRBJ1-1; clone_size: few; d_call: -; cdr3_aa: CASSESVVRNTEAFF; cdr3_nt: TGTGCCAGCAGTGAATCCGTGGTTCGAAACACTGAAGCTTTCTTT
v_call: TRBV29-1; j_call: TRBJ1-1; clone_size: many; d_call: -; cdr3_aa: CSVVPGRVTEAFF; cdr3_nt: TGCAGCGTTGTCCCGGGCAGGGTAACTGAAGCTTTCTTT
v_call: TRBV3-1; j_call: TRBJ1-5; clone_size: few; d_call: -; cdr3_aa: CASSTNRLNQPQHF; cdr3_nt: TGTGCCAGCAGCACAAACAGGCTCAATCAGCCCCAGCATTTT
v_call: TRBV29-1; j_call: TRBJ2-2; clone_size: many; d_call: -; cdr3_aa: CSGQSSGELFF; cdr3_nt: TGCAGCGGACAGAGCTCCGGGGAGCTGTTTTTT
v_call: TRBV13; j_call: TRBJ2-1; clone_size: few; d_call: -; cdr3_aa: CASSFGRRGYNEQFF; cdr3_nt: TGTGCCAGCAGCTTCGGTCGGAGGGGCTACAATGAGCAGTTCTTC
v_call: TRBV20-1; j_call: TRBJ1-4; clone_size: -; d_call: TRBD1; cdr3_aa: CSARTGTGNEKLFF; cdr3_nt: TGCAGTGCTAGAACCGGGACAGGGAATGAAAAACTGTTTTTT
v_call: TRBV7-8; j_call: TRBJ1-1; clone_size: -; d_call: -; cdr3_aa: CASSLDEVLNTEAFF; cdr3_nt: TGTGCCAGCAGCTTAGATGAGGTCCTGAACACTGAAGCTTTCTTT
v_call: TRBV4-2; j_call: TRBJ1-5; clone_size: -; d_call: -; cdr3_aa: CASSQDRQIYSNQPQHF; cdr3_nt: TGTGCCAGCAGCCAAGATCGACAGATCTATAGCAATCAGCCCCAGCATTTT
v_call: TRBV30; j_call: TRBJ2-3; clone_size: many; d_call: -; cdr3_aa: CAWRGVAQYF; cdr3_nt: TGTGCCTGGAGGGGGGTTGCGCAGTATTTT
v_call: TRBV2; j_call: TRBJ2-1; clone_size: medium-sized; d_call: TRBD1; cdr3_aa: CASSEVRQGKEFF; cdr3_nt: TGTGCCAGCAGTGAAGTCAGACAGGGGAAGGAGTTCTTC
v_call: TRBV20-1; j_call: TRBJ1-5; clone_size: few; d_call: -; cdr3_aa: CSAKSSGVQRQPQHF; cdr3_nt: TGCAGTGCTAAATCCTCAGGGGTTCAACGTCAGCCCCAGCATTTT
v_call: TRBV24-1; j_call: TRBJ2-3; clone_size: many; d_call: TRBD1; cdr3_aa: CATSDRLGQDTQYF; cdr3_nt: TGTGCCACCAGTGATCGGCTGGGACAGGATACGCAGTATTTT
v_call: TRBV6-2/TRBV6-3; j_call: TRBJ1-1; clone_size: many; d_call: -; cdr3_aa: CASSSSAGSLTRYFYTEAFF; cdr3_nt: TGTGCCAGCAGCTCCTCAGCCGGGTCACTTACAAGATATTTTTACACTGAAGCTTTCTTT
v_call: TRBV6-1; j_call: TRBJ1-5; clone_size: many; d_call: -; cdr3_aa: CASSGYGSNQPQHF; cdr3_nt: TGTGCCAGCAGTGGATACGGATCAAATCAGCCCCAGCATTTT
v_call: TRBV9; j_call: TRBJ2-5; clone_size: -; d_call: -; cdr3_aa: CASSVVPGLETQYF; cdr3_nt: TGTGCCAGCAGCGTAGTGCCAGGATTGGAAACCCAGTACTTC
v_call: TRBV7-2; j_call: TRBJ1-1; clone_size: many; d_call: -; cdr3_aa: CASYSPPNTEAFF; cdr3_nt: TGTGCCAGCTATAGTCCTCCTAACACTGAAGCTTTCTTT
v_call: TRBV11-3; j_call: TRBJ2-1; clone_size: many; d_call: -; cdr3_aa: CASSSIPPNEQFF; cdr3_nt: TGTGCCAGCAGCTCCATCCCGCCCAATGAGCAGTTCTTC
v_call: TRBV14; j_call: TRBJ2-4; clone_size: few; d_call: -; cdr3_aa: CASSQEDGLAKNIQYF; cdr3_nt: TGTGCCAGCAGCCAAGAGGATGGGTTAGCCAAAAACATTCAGTACTTC
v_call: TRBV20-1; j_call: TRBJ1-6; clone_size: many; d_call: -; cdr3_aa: CSASPEGGGLSLHF; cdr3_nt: TGCAGTGCTAGTCCTGAAGGGGGTGGGCTGTCCCTCCACTTT
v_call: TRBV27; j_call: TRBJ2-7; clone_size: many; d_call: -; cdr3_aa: CASSKLAAYEQYF; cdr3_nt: TGTGCCAGCAGTAAGCTCGCAGCCTACGAGCAGTACTTC
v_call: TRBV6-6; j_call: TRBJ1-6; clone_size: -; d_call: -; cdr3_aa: CASSTLPAALNSPLHF; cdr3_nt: TGTGCCAGCAGCACCCTCCCGGCAGCACTCAATTCACCCCTCCACTTT
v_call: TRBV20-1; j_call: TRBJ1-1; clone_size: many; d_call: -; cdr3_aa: CSARDWWVKDIYEAFF; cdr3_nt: TGCAGTGCTAGAGATTGGTGGGTGAAGGACATCTATGAAGCTTTCTTT
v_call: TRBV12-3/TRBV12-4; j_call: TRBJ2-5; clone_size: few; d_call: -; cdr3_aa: CASSFESAAQYF; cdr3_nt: TGTGCCAGCAGTTTCGAGTCTGCGGCCCAGTACTTC
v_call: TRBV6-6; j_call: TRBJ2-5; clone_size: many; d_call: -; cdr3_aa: CASSFARQETQYF; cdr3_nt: TGTGCCAGCAGTTTCGCCCGACAAGAGACCCAGTACTTC
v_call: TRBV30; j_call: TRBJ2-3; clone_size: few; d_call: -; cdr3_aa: CAWSTGGRTDTQYF; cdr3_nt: TGTGCCTGGAGTACGGGGGGCCGTACAGATACGCAGTATTTT
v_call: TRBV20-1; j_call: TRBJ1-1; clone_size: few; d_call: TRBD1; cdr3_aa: CSGDRANLNTEAFF; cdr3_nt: TGCAGTGGCGACAGGGCGAATTTGAACACTGAAGCTTTCTTT
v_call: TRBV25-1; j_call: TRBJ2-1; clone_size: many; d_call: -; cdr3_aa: CASLGAGFYNEQFF; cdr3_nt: TGTGCCAGCCTGGGGGCCGGATTCTACAATGAGCAGTTCTTC
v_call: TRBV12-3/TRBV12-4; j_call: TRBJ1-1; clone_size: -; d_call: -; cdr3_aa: CASRVLMNTEAFF; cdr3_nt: TGTGCCAGCAGAGTCCTAATGAACACTGAAGCTTTCTTT
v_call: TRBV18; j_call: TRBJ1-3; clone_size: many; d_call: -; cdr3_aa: CASSPGSGGNTIYF; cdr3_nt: TGTGCCAGCTCACCTGGGTCTGGTGGAAACACCATATATTTT
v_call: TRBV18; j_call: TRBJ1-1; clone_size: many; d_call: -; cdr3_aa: CASSPPPLRSAEAFF; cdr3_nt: TGTGCCAGCTCACCACCCCCTCTCCGGTCGGCTGAAGCTTTCTTT
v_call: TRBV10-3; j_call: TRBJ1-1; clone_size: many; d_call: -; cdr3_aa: CAISAGGIGDNTEAFF; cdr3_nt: TGTGCCATCAGTGCCGGGGGTATTGGGGATAACACTGAAGCTTTCTTT
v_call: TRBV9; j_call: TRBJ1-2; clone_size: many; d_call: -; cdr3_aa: CASSKGANYGYTF; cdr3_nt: TGTGCCAGCAGTAAAGGGGCTAACTATGGCTACACCTTC